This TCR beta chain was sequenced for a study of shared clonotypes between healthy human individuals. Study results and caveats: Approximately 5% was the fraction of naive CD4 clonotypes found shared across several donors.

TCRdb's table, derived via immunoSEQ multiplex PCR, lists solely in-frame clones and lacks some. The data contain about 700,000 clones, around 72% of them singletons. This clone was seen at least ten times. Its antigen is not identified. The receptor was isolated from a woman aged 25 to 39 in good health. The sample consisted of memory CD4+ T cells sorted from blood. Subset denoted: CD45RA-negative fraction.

The CDR3 loop reads CANARAGTFRGELFF. The CDR3 DNA reads as TGTGCCAACGCACGGGCAGGGACATTTAGAGGGGAGCTGTTTTTT. V is TRBV7-2 and J is TRBJ2-2, with D possibly matching TRBD1 (6 bases). The germline V gene encodes CDR1 SGHTA and CDR2 FQGNSA. V was pared by 10 bases and J by 8 bases, with 23 bases between. CDR3 length equals 15 residues.